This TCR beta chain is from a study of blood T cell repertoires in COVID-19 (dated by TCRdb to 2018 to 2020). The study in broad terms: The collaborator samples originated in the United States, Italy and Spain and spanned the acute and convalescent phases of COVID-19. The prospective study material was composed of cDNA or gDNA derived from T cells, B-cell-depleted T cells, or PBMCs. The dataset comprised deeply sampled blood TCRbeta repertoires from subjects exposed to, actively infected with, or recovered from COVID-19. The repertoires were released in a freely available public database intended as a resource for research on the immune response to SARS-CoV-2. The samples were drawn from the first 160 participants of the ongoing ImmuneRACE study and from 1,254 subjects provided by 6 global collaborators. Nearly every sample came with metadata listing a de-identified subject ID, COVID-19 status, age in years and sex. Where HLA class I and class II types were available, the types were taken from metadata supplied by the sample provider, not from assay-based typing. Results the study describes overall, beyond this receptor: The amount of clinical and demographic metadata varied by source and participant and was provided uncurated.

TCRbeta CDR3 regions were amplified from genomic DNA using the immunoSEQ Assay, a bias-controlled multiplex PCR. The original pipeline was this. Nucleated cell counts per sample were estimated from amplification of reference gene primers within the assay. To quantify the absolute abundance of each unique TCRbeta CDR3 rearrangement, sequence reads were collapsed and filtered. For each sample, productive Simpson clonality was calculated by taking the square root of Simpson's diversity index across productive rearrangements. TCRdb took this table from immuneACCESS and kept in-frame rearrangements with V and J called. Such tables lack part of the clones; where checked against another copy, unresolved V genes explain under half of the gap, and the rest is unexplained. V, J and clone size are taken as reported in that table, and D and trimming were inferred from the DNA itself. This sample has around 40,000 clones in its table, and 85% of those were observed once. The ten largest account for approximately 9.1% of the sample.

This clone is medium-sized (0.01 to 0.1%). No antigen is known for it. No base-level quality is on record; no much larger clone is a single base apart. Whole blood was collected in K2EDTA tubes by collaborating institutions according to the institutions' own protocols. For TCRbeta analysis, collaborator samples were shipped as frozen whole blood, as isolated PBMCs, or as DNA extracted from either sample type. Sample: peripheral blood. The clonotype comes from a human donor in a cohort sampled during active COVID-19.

The DNA sequence is TGTGCCAGCAGTGACTCAGAGGCCGGGGAGCTGTTTTTT. Translated, this gives CASSDSEAGELFF. The V gene is TRBV6-4 and the J gene is TRBJ2-2; the D gene is unclear. V drops 0 bases and J drops 6 bases, leaving 5 bases in between. CDR3 length: 13 amino acids, cysteine to phenylalanine. Kept here is only the CDR3 DNA, which spans 39 bases and is read in frame from base 1. CDR1 and CDR2, per the germline V gene, are MRHNA and SNTAGT.